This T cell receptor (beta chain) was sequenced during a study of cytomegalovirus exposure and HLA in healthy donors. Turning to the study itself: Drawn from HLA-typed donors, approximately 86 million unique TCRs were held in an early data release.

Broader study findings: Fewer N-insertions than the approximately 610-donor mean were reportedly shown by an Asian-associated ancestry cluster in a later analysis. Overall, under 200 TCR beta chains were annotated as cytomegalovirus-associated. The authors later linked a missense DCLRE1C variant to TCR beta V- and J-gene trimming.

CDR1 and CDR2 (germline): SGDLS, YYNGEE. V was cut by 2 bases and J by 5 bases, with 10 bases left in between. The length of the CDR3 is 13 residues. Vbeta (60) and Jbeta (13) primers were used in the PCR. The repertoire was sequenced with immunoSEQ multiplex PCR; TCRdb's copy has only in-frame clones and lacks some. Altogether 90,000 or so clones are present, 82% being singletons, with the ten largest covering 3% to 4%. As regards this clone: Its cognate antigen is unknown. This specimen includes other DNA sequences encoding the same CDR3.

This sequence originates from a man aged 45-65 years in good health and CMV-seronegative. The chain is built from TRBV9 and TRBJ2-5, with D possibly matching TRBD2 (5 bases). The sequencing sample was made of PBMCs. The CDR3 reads CASSVRTGETQYF. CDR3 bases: TGTGCCAGCAGCGTGAGGACGGGGGAGACCCAGTACTTC.